The present entry profiles one T cell receptor (beta chain) with its context. As yet, its antigen is unknown. Construction of the TCRbeta library involved unique molecular identifiers. TCRdb recomputed calls from the PCR reads with MiXCR, one row per CDR3 protein. The sample records roughly 400,000 distinct CDR3 sequences, around 46% being singletons. The data originate from a study of T-cell reconstitution after alpha-beta-depleted transplantation in children. The study's findings and limits: At the one-year point after transplant, T-cell counts and TCRbeta diversity were found to come mostly from T cells that had been newly produced. In patients about two months after transplant, alpha-beta T cells reportedly arose from several hundred expanded graft clones.

Germline V gene data show CDR1 as SGHTA and CDR2 as FQGTGA. The CDR3 totals 15 residues. With 5 bases removed from V and 4 bases from J, the gap between germline ends came to 15 bases. V is TRBV7-3 and J is TRBJ2-1; D possibly corresponds to TRBD2 (6 bases). Sequencing used PBMCs, obtained before TCRalphabeta/CD19-depleted stem cell transplant. The clonotype comes from a girl aged 2 to 10 with aplastic anemia, due to receive a stem cell transplant. CDR3: CASSQPYRGYNEQFF. Here the CDR3 DNA reads TGTGCCAGCAGCCAGCCCTACCGGGGGTACAATGAGCAGTTCTTC.